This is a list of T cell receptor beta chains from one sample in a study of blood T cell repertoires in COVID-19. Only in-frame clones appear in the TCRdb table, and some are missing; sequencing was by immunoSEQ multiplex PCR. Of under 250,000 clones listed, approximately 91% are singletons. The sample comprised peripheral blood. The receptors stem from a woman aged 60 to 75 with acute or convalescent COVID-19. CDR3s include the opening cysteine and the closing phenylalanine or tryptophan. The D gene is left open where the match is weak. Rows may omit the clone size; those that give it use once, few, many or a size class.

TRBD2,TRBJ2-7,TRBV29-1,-,CSGLAGSYEQYF,TGCAGCGGGTTAGCGGGCTCCTACGAGCAGTACTTC
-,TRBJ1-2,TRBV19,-,CASSPISGGMNGYTF,TGTGCCAGTAGTCCTATATCGGGGGGGATGAATGGCTACACCTTC
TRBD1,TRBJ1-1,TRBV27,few,CASSPFGQGNTEAFF,TGTGCCAGCAGTCCGTTCGGACAGGGGAACACTGAAGCTTTCTTT
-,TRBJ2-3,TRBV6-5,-,CASSPTSFPTDTQYF,TGTGCCAGCAGCCCGACTAGTTTTCCCACAGATACGCAGTATTTT
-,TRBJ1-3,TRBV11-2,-,CASSFPGPGGVNTIYF,TGTGCCAGCAGCTTTCCAGGACCCGGAGGGGTAAACACCATATATTTT
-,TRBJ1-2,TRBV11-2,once,CASAPSEVYGYTF,TGTGCCAGCGCCCCGAGCGAGGTCTATGGCTACACCTTC
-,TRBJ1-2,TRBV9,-,CASSVETVSGYGYTF,TGTGCCAGCAGCGTAGAGACAGTATCCGGCTATGGCTACACCTTC
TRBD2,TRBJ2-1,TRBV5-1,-,CASSLEAGGISYNEQFF,TGCGCCAGCAGCTTGGAGGCGGGGGGCATCTCCTACAATGAGCAGTTCTTC
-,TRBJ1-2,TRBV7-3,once,CASSILQGPYTF,TGTGCCAGCAGCATCCTACAGGGACCCTACACCTTC
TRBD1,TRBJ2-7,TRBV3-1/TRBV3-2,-,CASSPQGDRVEQYF,TGTGCCAGCAGCCCCCAAGGGGACAGGGTCGAGCAGTACTTC
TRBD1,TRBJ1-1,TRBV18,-,CASSRRQGDNTEAFF,TGTGCCAGCTCACGCCGACAGGGCGACAACACTGAAGCTTTCTTT
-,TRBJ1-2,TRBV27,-,CASSSPGETYGYTF,TGTGCCAGCAGTTCGCCAGGTGAAACCTATGGCTACACCTTC
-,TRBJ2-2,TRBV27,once,CASRRQSNTGELFF,TGTGCCAGCAGAAGACAGTCGAACACCGGGGAGCTGTTTTTT
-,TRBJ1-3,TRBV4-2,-,CASSQEREGWGNTIYF,TGTGCCAGCAGCCAAGAACGGGAGGGCTGGGGAAACACCATATATTTT
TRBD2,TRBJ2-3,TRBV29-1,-,CSVRTSGGASDTQYF,TGCAGCGTTCGGACTAGCGGGGGGGCCTCAGATACGCAGTATTTT
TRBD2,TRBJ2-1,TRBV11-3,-,CASSTQLAGGEQFF,TGTGCCAGCAGCACCCAGCTAGCGGGAGGGGAGCAGTTCTTC
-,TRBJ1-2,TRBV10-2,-,CASGRMTPGYGYTF,TGCGCCAGCGGAAGAATGACCCCAGGGTATGGCTACACCTTC
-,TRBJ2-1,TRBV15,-,CATSRDPTPLRYNEQFF,TGTGCCACCAGCAGAGACCCGACACCGCTTCGGTACAATGAGCAGTTCTTC